The clone carrying this T cell receptor (beta chain) was counted a few times. As yet, its antigen is unknown. The sequenced template was cDNA made from the entire isolated RNA. Assay used: immunoSEQ multiplex PCR; TCRdb lists only in-frame clones, some missing. The profile shows under 250,000 clones, 14% of them singletons. V was pared by 4 bases and J by 5 bases, with 10 bases of the junction left unmatched. CDR1 is SGHTA, CDR2 FQGNSA, per germline. The CDR3 length is 15 residues. These data are taken from a study of beta chain features in type 1 diabetes. Notes on the study in general: TCRB repertoires of naive, central memory and Treg cells appeared more similar among patients than among healthy donors. An over-representation of cells with high TCR expression could result from cDNA sequencing. In all four CD4+ subsets, TCRB CDR3 length was significantly, moderately reduced in type 1 diabetes.

Via the markers CD45RO/CCR7/CD25/CD127/CD95/CD27, stem cell-like memory, regulatory, central memory and naive CD4+ cells were sorted. The rearrangement uses TRBV7-2 and TRBJ2-5, with 7 bases lining up with TRBD1. The source of this sequence is a woman in her 40s in good health. The sequenced sample was naive CD4+ T cells from blood. The CDR3 region has the DNA TGTGCCAGCAGCTCACAGACAGGGCCGGGGGAGACCCAGTACTTC. Its protein product is CASSSQTGPGETQYF.